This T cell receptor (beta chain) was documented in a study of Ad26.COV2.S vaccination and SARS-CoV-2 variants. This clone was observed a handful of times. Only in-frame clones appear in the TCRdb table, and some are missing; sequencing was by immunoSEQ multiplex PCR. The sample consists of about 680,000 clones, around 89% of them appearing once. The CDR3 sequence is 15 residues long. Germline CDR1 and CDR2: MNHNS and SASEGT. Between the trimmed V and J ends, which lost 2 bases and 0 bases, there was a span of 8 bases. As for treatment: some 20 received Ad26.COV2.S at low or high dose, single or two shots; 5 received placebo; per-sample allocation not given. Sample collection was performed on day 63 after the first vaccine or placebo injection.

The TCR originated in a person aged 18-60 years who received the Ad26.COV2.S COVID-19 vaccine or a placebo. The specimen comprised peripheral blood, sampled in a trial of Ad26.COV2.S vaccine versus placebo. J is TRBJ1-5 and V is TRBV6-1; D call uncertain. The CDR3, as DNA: TGTGCCAGCAGTGAATTGGGATATAGCAATCAGCCCCAGCATTTT. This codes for CASSELGYSNQPQHF.